The T cell receptor (beta chain) under discussion was sequenced for a study of blood T cell repertoires in COVID-19. Study background: Sites across the United States, Italy and Spain contributed samples from acute and convalescent COVID-19. T cells, B-cell-depleted T cells, or PBMCs provided the cDNA or gDNA that served as material.

Looked up from germline, CDR1 is SEHNR and CDR2 is FQNEAQ (reference sequence). This CDR3 has 17 residues. V gave up 3 bases and J gave up 9 bases; unmatched junction bases: 14. Per the original data handling: Counts of nucleated cells, estimated from reference gene primer amplification, were obtained. Data came from immunoSEQ multiplex PCR; TCRdb stores just in-frame clones and leaves some out. Clone size and the V and J calls come from that table; the DNA yielded D and trimming. The sample records 63,000 or so clones, nearly 90% being singletons. This sequence was found in a man in his fifties or sixties with acute or convalescent COVID-19. Sequenced: peripheral blood. This rearrangement joins TRBV7-9 to TRBJ1-6; 7 nucleotides agree with TRBD1. The CDR3 sequence is CASSLKPGGASSSPLHF. In DNA form, the CDR3 reads TGTGCCAGCAGCTTGAAGCCAGGGGGAGCTTCTTCTTCACCCCTCCACTTT.